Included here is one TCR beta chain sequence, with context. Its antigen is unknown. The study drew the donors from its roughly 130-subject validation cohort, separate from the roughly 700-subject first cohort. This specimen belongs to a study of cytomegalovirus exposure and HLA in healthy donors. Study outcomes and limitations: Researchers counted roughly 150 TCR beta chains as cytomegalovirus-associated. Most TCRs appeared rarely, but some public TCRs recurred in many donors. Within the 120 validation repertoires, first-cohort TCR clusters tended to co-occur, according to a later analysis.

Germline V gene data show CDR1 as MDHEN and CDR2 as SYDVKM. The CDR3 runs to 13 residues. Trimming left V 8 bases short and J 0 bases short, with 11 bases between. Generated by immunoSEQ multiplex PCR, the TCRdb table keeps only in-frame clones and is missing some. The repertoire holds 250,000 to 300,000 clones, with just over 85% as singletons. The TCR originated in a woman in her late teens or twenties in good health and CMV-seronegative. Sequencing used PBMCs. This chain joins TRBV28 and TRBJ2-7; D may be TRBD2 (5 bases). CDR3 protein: CASGGGDSYEQYF. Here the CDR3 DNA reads TGTGCCAGCGGAGGAGGAGACTCCTACGAGCAGTACTTC.